This is a list of T cell receptor beta chains from one sample in a study of early T cells in non-severe SARS-CoV-2 infection. TCRdb ran MiXCR on the 5' RACE reads and lists one entry per CDR3 protein. In the table there are roughly 92,000 distinct CDR3 sequences, roughly 12% of which are singletons. The sample here was whole blood, taken at baseline. The receptors here all came from an adult who was a healthcare worker with PCR-confirmed SARS-CoV-2 infection or an uninfected control (not recorded which). CDR3s include the opening cysteine and the closing phenylalanine or tryptophan. A D gene is named only where the DNA matches it firmly. Not all rows give a size; the values are once, few, many and, for expanded clones, a class.

cdr3_aa,cdr3_nt,d_call,j_call,clone_size,v_call
CASSSPASGSSYNEQFF,TGTGCCAGCAGCTCCCCGGCTAGCGGGAGCTCCTACAATGAGCAGTTCTTC,TRBD2,TRBJ2-1,few,TRBV7-9
CSAPSGGYNEQFF,TGCAGTGCCCCTAGCGGGGGATACAATGAGCAGTTCTTC,TRBD2,TRBJ2-1,NA,TRBV20-1
CAIRLGGRADEQYF,TGTGCCATCAGGCTTGGGGGCCGCGCCGACGAGCAGTACTTC,NA,TRBJ2-7,many,TRBV10-3
CASSIGGTLHQPQHF,TGTGCCAGTAGTATAGGAGGCACTCTCCATCAGCCCCAGCATTTT,NA,TRBJ1-5,NA,TRBV19
CASSRPGTGREQYF,TGTGCCAGCAGCCGTCCCGGGACAGGGCGAGAGCAGTACTTC,TRBD1,TRBJ2-7,few,TRBV11-3
CASSLGPRPSADTIYF,TGTGCCAGCAGCTTAGGGCCTCGGCCGTCGGCGGACACCATATATTTT,NA,TRBJ1-3,many,TRBV7-9
CASSLRTGETQYF,TGTGCCAGCAGCTTAAGAACAGGAGAGACCCAGTACTTC,NA,TRBJ2-5,NA,TRBV7-8
CASSYQGSSYNEQFF,TGTGCCAGCAGTTACCAGGGCAGCTCCTACAATGAGCAGTTCTTC,NA,TRBJ2-1,few,TRBV12-3/TRBV12-4
CASSSIPSGGVTGELFF,TGTGCCAGCAGCTCCATTCCCAGCGGGGGGGTCACCGGGGAGCTGTTTTTT,TRBD2,TRBJ2-2,many,TRBV7-6
CASSYGDTQYF,TGTGCCAGCAGTTACGGGGATACGCAGTATTTT,NA,TRBJ2-3,many,TRBV6-2/TRBV6-3
CASSWGGLRNTEAFF,TGCGCCAGCAGCTGGGGAGGGCTGAGGAACACTGAAGCTTTCTTT,NA,TRBJ1-1,few,TRBV5-1
CASSREGGQLLGPLHF,TGTGCCAGCAGCCGAGAGGGGGGACAGCTCTTGGGACCCCTCCACTTT,TRBD1,TRBJ1-6,few,TRBV9
CASSPQREGQADTQYF,TGTGCCAGCAGTCCCCAGCGGGAGGGCCAGGCAGATACGCAGTATTTT,TRBD2,TRBJ2-3,few,TRBV6-5
CATSDFTGELFF,TGTGCCACCAGTGACTTCACCGGGGAGCTGTTTTTT,NA,TRBJ2-2,few,TRBV24-1
CASSTDSSIYGYTF,TGCGCCAGCAGCACGGACAGCTCTATCTATGGCTACACCTTC,NA,TRBJ1-2,NA,TRBV5-1
CASSLSGQSHTQYF,TGCGCCAGCAGCTTGAGCGGCCAGTCACACACGCAGTATTTT,NA,TRBJ2-3,few,TRBV5-1